Ten or more counts support the clone carrying this T cell receptor beta chain. This record belongs to a study of response to subunit inactivated influenza vaccine. The CDR3 length is 18 residues. Germline-derived CDR1 and CDR2 are SGHVS and FQNEAQ. Trimming pared 2 bases from V and 2 bases from J, leaving 19 bases between. TCRdb re-analysed the RT-PCR reads in MiXCR, keeping a single row per CDR3 protein. The sample gives over 400,000 distinct CDR3 sequences, roughly 9.8% of which show up once; approximately 12% is in the top ten. This clonotype was sampled from a man aged 50-60 years who received an inactivated influenza vaccine. Source: PBMCs from blood, taken about 40 days after vaccination. The V call is TRBV7-8, the J call TRBJ2-1, with D possibly TRBD2 on 5 matching bases. The chain's CDR3 is CASSLRREGLTTYNEQFF. CDR3 coding DNA: TGTGCCAGCAGCTTAAGGCGTGAGGGCCTCACTACCTACAATGAGCAGTTCTTC.